This TCR beta chain was documented in a study of T cell changes during pregnancy in multiple sclerosis. Trimming took off 3 bases at V and 7 bases at J, with 19 bases between the two ends. The CDR3 length is 15 residues. CDR1 is SGHRS, CDR2 YFSETQ, per germline. Using immunoSEQ multiplex PCR, the repertoire was profiled, and TCRdb retains in-frame clones only, with some absent. The table shows about 41,000 clones, with over 90% occurring only once. A single count supports this clone. The chain joins TRBV5-1 to TRBJ1-2; no firm D call. Sequences were derived from CD8+ T cells from peripheral blood mononuclear cells, sampled in the third trimester of pregnancy. The TCR originated in a female donor with multiple sclerosis, enrolled in a pregnancy study. CDR3 DNA sequence: TGCGCCAGCAGCTACGAGGGAGGGTTGAGTGGTGGCTACACCTTC. This sequence encodes CASSYEGGLSGGYTF. The full variable domain, rest sourced from reference TRBV5-1 and TRBJ1-2, is KAGVTQTPRYLIKTRGQQVTLSCSPISGHRSVSWYQQTPGQGLQFLFEYFSETQRNKGNFPGRFSGRQFSNSRSEMNVSTLELGDSALYLCASSYEGGLSGGYTFGSGTRLTVV.